This T cell receptor (beta chain) appears in the sequencing data of a study of blood T cell repertoires in COVID-19. As for the study in general: Specimens from acute and convalescent COVID-19 originated in the United States, Italy and Spain. Nucleic acid was either cDNA or gDNA, and it came from T cells, B-cell-depleted T cells, or PBMCs.

The CDR3 extends over 16 amino acids. Germline lookup yields CDR1 MNHEY and CDR2 SMNVEV (reference sequence). V lost 2 bases, J lost 4 bases, and 6 bases stayed unmatched. Authors' methods: Reference gene primers were amplified, and this amplification served to estimate nucleated cell counts. Repertoires were generated with immunoSEQ multiplex PCR, while TCRdb's copy carries only in-frame clones and drops some. Clonal size and the V and J genes are those of that table, whereas D and trimming came from the DNA. The sample records some 200,000 clones, around 87% being singletons. The V and J genes are TRBV27 and TRBJ2-2, with 8 bases fitting TRBD1. This receptor was identified in a middle-aged man with active or convalescent COVID-19. Sequenced sample: peripheral blood. The CDR3 spells CASSLRTGRGTGELFF. CDR3 in DNA: TGTGCCAGCAGTTTAAGGACAGGGAGAGGCACCGGGGAGCTGTTTTTT.